One sample yielded the 31 T cell receptor beta chains listed below, sequenced in a study of blood T cell repertoires in COVID-19. Profiled with immunoSEQ multiplex PCR; TCRdb holds only in-frame clones, not every one. The sample carries roughly 330,000 clones, approximately 90% recorded once. Material for sequencing was PBMCs or T cells enriched from blood (not recorded which). The origin of the receptors is a woman in her 30s who had recovered from COVID-19.

V and J are TRBV29-1 and TRBJ1-1, with TRBD1 as a possible D gene (5 bases). The CDR3 length is 15 residues. Germline-derived CDR1 and CDR2 are SQVTM and ANQGSEA. The V and J ends lost 6 bases and 4 bases respectively, with 21 bases between them. This CDR3 reads CSVPPWGGRGTEAFF. DNA for the CDR3: TGCAGCGTCCCCCCCTGGGGTGGGAGGGGCACTGAAGCTTTCTTT.

The chain joins TRBV5-4 to TRBJ1-2, with D hard to call. This CDR3 has 12 residues. Deletions cut 4 bases from V and 8 bases from J, with 12 bases between. CDR1 and CDR2 from the germline V gene are SGHNT and YYREEE (reference sequence). CDR3 region: CASSTDGLGYTF. The CDR3 nucleotides read TGTGCCAGCAGCACCGACGGGTTGGGCTACACCTTC.

The chain joins TRBV11-2 to TRBJ1-2, with 9 nucleotides matching TRBD1. Germline-derived CDR1 and CDR2 are SGHAT and FQNNGV. With 5 bases clipped from V and 6 bases from J, the junction kept 4 bases outside the gene matches. The CDR3 covers 13 residues. CDR3 region: CASSLWTGDGYTF. DNA of the CDR3: TGTGCCAGCAGCCTGTGGACAGGGGATGGCTACACCTTC.

V gene TRBV9 combines with J gene TRBJ1-3; D remains unclear. The germline V gene has CDR1 SGDLS and CDR2 YYNGEE. The length of the CDR3 is 18 residues. V lost 3 bases and J 3 bases, leaving 22 bases between the germline ends. CDR3 DNA: TGTGCCAGCAGCGCGAAGAGCAGTGGAGGGTCGATTGGAAACACCATATATTTT. It encodes CASSAKSSGGSIGNTIYF.

This clone occurred a few times. The genes are TRBV3-1 (or the pseudogene TRBV3-2) and TRBJ1-5; perhaps TRBD1 as D (6 bases). V lost 0 bases and J 7 bases, leaving 10 bases between the germline ends. Germline CDR1 reads LGHDT; CDR2 reads YNNKEL (reference sequence). This CDR3 spans 14 amino acids. The CDR3 reads CASSQDRGWQPQHF. CDR3 sequence (DNA): TGTGCCAGCAGCCAAGACAGGGGTTGGCAGCCCCAGCATTTT.

The chain uses TRBV4-1 and TRBJ2-1; 9 bases fit TRBD1. This CDR3 is built from 16 residues. J gave up 8 bases and V 1 base, and 9 bases lay outside the gene matches. Germline CDR1 is MGHRA and CDR2 is YSYEKL. This chain's CDR3 is CASSQGAGQGFHEQFF. The CDR3 bases are TGCGCCAGCAGCCAAGGAGCCGGACAGGGGTTCCATGAGCAGTTCTTC.

The chain links TRBV6-5 to TRBJ2-3; 9 nucleotides align to TRBD1. The CDR3 contains 15 residues. Germline CDR1 reads MNHEY; CDR2 reads SVGAGI. V was clipped by 4 bases and J by 5 bases; unmatched bases: 7. DNA for the CDR3: TGTGCCAGCAGTTCCGGGACAGGGTATCTAGATACGCAGTATTTT. Translating gives CASSSGTGYLDTQYF.

The chain uses TRBV5-1 and TRBJ2-7; D gene ambiguous. CDR3 length: 13 residues. V was cut by 5 bases and J by 7 bases, with 16 bases left in between. Germline lookup yields CDR1 SGHRS and CDR2 YFSETQ. For the CDR3, the DNA is TGCGCCAGCAGTTCAAGCATAACGGGTGAGCAGTACTTC. This encodes CASSSSITGEQYF.

The V gene is TRBV11-2, the J gene TRBJ2-3; 11 bases are a match to TRBD1. CDR3 length equals 16 residues. Germline CDR1 is SGHAT and CDR2 is FQNNGV. J was trimmed by 5 bases and V by 1 base; bases with no gene match: 5. The CDR3: CASSLGDRGVQDTQYF. DNA for the CDR3: TGTGCCAGCAGCTTAGGGGACAGGGGGGTTCAAGATACGCAGTATTTT.

This chain uses TRBV6-5 with TRBJ1-2; 7 bases agree with TRBD1. This CDR3 comprises 14 residues. Germline V gives CDR1 MNHEY, CDR2 SVGAGI. V trimming: 4 bases; J trimming: 4 bases; junction bases outside the gene matches: 6. CDR3 amino acids: CASSWTGPPYGYTF. DNA for the CDR3: TGTGCCAGCAGTTGGACAGGTCCCCCCTATGGCTACACCTTC.

The chain uses TRBV13 and TRBJ2-7; TRBD2 matches 11 bases. Germline loops: CDR1 PRHDT, CDR2 FYEKMQ (reference sequence). The CDR3 is 17 residues long. The V gene end was trimmed by 4 bases and the J gene end by 3 bases; junction bases not matched to a gene: 11. CDR3 residues: CASSSTTPGLAGYEQYF. The CDR3 nucleotides read TGTGCCAGCAGCTCCACCACCCCTGGACTAGCGGGCTACGAGCAGTACTTC.

This clone was seen just once. The chain has TRBV15 and TRBJ2-2; a possible D gene is TRBD1 (6 bases). Trimming left V 7 bases short and J 3 bases short, with 12 bases between. This CDR3 has 14 residues. The V gene's germline CDR1 is LNHNV and CDR2 YYDKDF (reference sequence). In nucleotides, the CDR3 is TGTGCCACCACAAGGGACACGGACACCGGGGAGCTGTTTTTT. Translation: CATTRDTDTGELFF.

The chain links TRBV9 to TRBJ1-1; D is perhaps TRBD1 (5 bases). Trimming left V 4 bases short and J 2 bases short, with 15 bases between. This CDR3 region has 15 residues. Germline CDR1 SGDLS, CDR2 YYNGEE. The CDR3 here is CASSLTDTPNTEAFF. The DNA for the CDR3 is TGTGCCAGCAGCCTGACGGACACGCCCAACACTGAAGCTTTCTTT.

This clone has just one count. Here the CDR3 DNA reads TGTGCCAGCAGTCTAGGGACAGGGGCTGAAGCTTTCTTT. Amino acid sequence: CASSLGTGAEAFF. The rearrangement uses TRBV6-5 and TRBJ1-1; 10 positions agree with TRBD1. Germline V lookup: CDR1 MNHEY, CDR2 SVGAGI. This CDR3 region has 13 residues. Losses at the gene ends were 5 bases for V and 6 bases for J; bases not matched to a gene: 3.

This chain joins TRBV15 and TRBJ1-5; TRBD1 is a possible D gene (6 bases). V was cut by 0 bases and J by 5 bases, with 11 bases left in between. The CDR3 covers 15 residues. Germline CDR1 and CDR2: LNHNV and YYDKDF (reference sequence). This CDR3 is CATSREGAWYQPQHF. The DNA for the CDR3 is TGTGCCACCAGCAGAGAGGGGGCATGGTATCAGCCCCAGCATTTT.

This clone has just one count. This chain links TRBV5-1 with TRBJ1-2; maybe TRBD1 (6 bases). V dropped 0 bases and J dropped 4 bases, with 10 bases sitting between them. CDR1 is SGHRS, CDR2 YFSETQ, per germline. There are 14 residues in the CDR3. Here the CDR3 reads CASSLEQGSYGYTF. DNA of the CDR3: TGCGCCAGCAGCTTGGAACAGGGTTCCTATGGCTACACCTTC.

The chain combines TRBV2 with TRBJ2-2; TRBD1 aligns across 9 bases. J gave up 1 base and V 5 bases, and 8 bases lay outside the gene matches. CDR1 SNHLY and CDR2 FYNNEI come from the germline V gene. The CDR3 is 17 residues long. CDR3 in amino acids: CASSRRTGAMNTGELFF. In nucleotides, the CDR3 is TGTGCCAGCAGTCGCAGGACAGGGGCCATGAACACCGGGGAGCTGTTTTTT.

In the case of this clone: The junction and the germline gene differ at one end; a read error may be behind it. The chain couples TRBV7-7 to TRBJ2-5, with D possibly being TRBD2 (7 bases). The CDR3 loop spans 14 amino acids. Germline assignment: CDR1 SSHAT and CDR2 FNYEAQ (reference sequence). In DNA form, the CDR3 reads TGTGCTAGCAGCTTCGGGGGGCTCCAAGAGACCCAGTACTTC. This encodes CASSFGGLQETQYF. Full variable domain (remainder filled in from reference TRBV7-7 and TRBJ2-5): GAGVSQSPRYKVTKRGQDVTLRCDPISSHATLYWYQQALGQGPEFLTYFNYEAQPDKSGLPSDRFSAERPEGSISTLTIQRTEQRDSAMYRCASSFGGLQETQYFGPGTRLLVL.

Notes on this clone: The same CDR3 also results from other DNA sequences found in this sample. This sequence joins TRBV6-1 and TRBJ2-7, with a possible D match to TRBD2 (5 bases). V shed 1 base and J shed 4 bases, with 5 bases lying between them. The CDR3 is 12 residues long. CDR1 is MNHNS and CDR2 is SASEGT in the germline V gene. In nucleotides, the CDR3 is TGTGCCAGCAGTGAAGGCGGGTACGAGCAGTACTTC. Protein product: CASSEGGYEQYF.

Worth noting for this clone: One end of the junction is discordant with germline, which a read error may explain. The V call is TRBV12-5, the J call TRBJ1-2; TRBD1 matches at 7 bases. Germline V gene data show CDR1 as LGHNT and CDR2 as FRNRAP. The CDR3 extends over 11 amino acids. The CDR3 loop reads CASGPRGQAYF. CDR3 nucleotide sequence: TGTGCTAGTGGACCGAGAGGACAGGCCTACTTC.

This rearrangement joins TRBV10-3 to TRBJ1-5; unclear D gene. The CDR3 consists of 14 residues. Looked up from germline, CDR1 is ENHRY and CDR2 is SYGVKD. Deletions cut 1 base from V and 4 bases from J, with 8 bases between. The CDR3 spells CAISEYQVNQPQHF. CDR3 nucleotide sequence: TGTGCCATCAGTGAGTATCAGGTTAATCAGCCCCAGCATTTT.

The CDR3 protein is CASSDLLGNTIYF. The CDR3 DNA follows: TGCGCCAGCAGCGACTTACTTGGAAACACCATATATTTT. The chain carries TRBV5-1 and TRBJ1-3, with D hard to call. The V and J ends lost 4 bases and 3 bases respectively, with 8 bases between them. The CDR3 is 13 residues long. Germline values: CDR1 SGHRS, CDR2 YFSETQ.

CDR3 in amino acids: CASSLALGRLNTEAFF. The CDR3 nucleotides are TGCGCCAGCAGCTTGGCCTTAGGCAGGCTGAACACTGAAGCTTTCTTT. This chain joins TRBV5-1 and TRBJ1-1; D ambiguous. CDR3 size: 16 residues. V lost 0 bases to trimming and J lost 0 bases, with 12 bases between them. Germline V lookup: CDR1 SGHRS, CDR2 YFSETQ.

As regards this clone: The same CDR3 also results from other DNA sequences found in this sample. This chain links TRBV30 with TRBJ1-2; possibly TRBD1 for D (6 bases). The CDR3 is made up of 12 amino acids. Germline values: CDR1 GTSNPN, CDR2 SVGIG (reference sequence). Trimming shortened V by 0 bases and J by 5 bases, and 7 bases separated the two germline ends. The CDR3 DNA follows: TGTGCCTGGAGTGTACAGGGTTATGGCTACACCTTC. Translating it yields CAWSVQGYGYTF.

The rearrangement uses TRBV18 and TRBJ2-2; 9 nucleotides line up with TRBD2. V lost 4 bases to trimming and J lost 6 bases; unmatched junction nucleotides: 9. The CDR3 sequence is 16 residues long. Germline CDR1 KGHSH, CDR2 LQKENI. The CDR3 DNA is TGTGCCAGCTCACTTCAAGCGGGGGGCCGGTCCGGGGAGCTGTTTTTT. This codes for CASSLQAGGRSGELFF. Drawing the rest from reference TRBV18 and TRBJ2-2, the complete variable domain is NAGVMQNPRHLVRRRGQEARLRCSPMKGHSHVYWYRQLPEEGLKFMVYLQKENIIDESGMPKERFSAEFPKEGPSILRIQQVVRGDSAAYFCASSLQAGGRSGELFFGEGSRLTVL.

This chain links TRBV21-1 with TRBJ1-2; the D call of TRBD1 is as the table states it, not checked on the DNA. TRBV21-1 is assigned pseudogene status. The CDR3 length is 14 residues. Here the CDR3 reads CASTEMDRNYGYTF. DNA for the CDR3: TGTGCCAGCACCGAAATGGACAGAAACTATGGCTACACCTTC.

The chain carries TRBV5-4 and TRBJ1-5; D unclear. Germline V CDR1 and CDR2: SGHNT, YYREEE (reference sequence). The ends were cut back, 5 bases at V and 5 bases at J, with 8 bases in the middle. This CDR3 region has 12 residues. The CDR3 region is CASSSEDQPQHF. The CDR3 DNA follows: TGTGCCAGCAGTTCAGAGGATCAGCCCCAGCATTTT.

The rearrangement links TRBV27 to TRBJ2-1; 9 positions match TRBD2. The length of the CDR3 is 14 residues. Unmatched junction bases numbered 9, after V lost 10 bases and J lost 5 bases. Germline values: CDR1 MNHEY, CDR2 SMNVEV (reference sequence). As DNA, the CDR3 is TGTGCCACCGAACGCGCTAGCGGGGACAATGAGCAGTTCTTC. This gives the protein CATERASGDNEQFF.

The V and J genes are TRBV10-3 and TRBJ2-3; 11 bases line up with TRBD2. Germline V CDR1 and CDR2: ENHRY, SYGVKD. CDR3 size: 16 residues. Trimming removed 2 bases from V and 6 bases from J; junction bases left unmatched: 7. CDR3 nucleotide sequence: TGTGCCATCAGTGAGGGCCCTAGCGGGGGGACGGATACGCAGTATTTT. Translating it yields CAISEGPSGGTDTQYF.

This chain joins TRBV9 and TRBJ2-2; unclear D gene. V was trimmed by 1 base and J by 6 bases, leaving 7 bases between them. This CDR3 has 13 amino acids. The germline V gene has CDR1 SGDLS and CDR2 YYNGEE. CDR3 sequence reads: CASSVLTSGELFF. CDR3 DNA sequence: TGTGCCAGCAGCGTACTCACTTCCGGGGAGCTGTTTTTT.

Of note for this clone: The sample has other DNA sequences that encode this CDR3 too. The V call is TRBV4-3, the J call TRBJ1-1, with D tentatively TRBD1 (5 bases). Germline lookup yields CDR1 LGHNA and CDR2 YSLEER. V gave up 1 base and J gave up 2 bases, with 11 bases separating them. This CDR3 region has 15 residues. The CDR3 region is CASSQVLGGNTEAFF. The CDR3, as DNA: TGCGCCAGCAGCCAAGTTTTGGGGGGTAACACTGAAGCTTTCTTT.